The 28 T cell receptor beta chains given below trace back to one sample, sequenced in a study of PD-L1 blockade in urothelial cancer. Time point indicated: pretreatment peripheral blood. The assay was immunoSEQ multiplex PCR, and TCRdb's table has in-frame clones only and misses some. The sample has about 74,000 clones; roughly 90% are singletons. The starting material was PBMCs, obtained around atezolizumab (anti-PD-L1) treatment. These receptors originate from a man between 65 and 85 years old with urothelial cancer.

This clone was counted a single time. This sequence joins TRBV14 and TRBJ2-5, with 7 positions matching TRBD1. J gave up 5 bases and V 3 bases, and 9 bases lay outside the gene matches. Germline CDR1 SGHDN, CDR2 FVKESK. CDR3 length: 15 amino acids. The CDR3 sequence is CASSHPGQQRETQYF. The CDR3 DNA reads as TGTGCCAGCAGCCACCCGGGACAGCAACGGGAGACCCAGTACTTC.

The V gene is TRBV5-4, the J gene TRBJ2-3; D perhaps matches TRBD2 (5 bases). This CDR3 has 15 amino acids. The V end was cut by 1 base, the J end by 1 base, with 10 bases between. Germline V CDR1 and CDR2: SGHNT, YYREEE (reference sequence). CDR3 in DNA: TGTGCCAGCAGCTTGACGGGGAAGGGCACAGATACGCAGTATTTT. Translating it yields CASSLTGKGTDTQYF.

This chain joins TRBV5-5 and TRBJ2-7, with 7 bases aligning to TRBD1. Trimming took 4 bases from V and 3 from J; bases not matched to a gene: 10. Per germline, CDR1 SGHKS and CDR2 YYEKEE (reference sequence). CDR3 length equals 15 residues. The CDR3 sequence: CASSDPSTGFYEQYF. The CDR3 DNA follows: TGTGCCAGCAGCGACCCGTCGACAGGGTTCTACGAGCAGTACTTC.

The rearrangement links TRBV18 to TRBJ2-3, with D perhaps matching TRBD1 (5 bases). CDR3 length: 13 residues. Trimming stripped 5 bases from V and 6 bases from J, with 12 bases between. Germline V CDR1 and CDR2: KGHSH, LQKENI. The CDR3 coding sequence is TGTGCCAGCTCAACAGCAGGGTTGGATACGCAGTATTTT. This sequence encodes CASSTAGLDTQYF.

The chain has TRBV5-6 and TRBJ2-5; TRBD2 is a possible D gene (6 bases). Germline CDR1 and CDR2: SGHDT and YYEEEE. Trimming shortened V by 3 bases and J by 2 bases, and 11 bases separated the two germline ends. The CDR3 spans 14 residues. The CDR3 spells CASSSDYGQETQYF. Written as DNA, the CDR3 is TGTGCCAGCAGCTCGGACTACGGACAAGAGACCCAGTACTTC. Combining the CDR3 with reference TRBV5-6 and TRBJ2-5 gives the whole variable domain DAGVTQSPTHLIKTRGQQVTLRCSPKSGHDTVSWYQQALGQGPQFIFQYYEEEERQRGNFPDRFSGHQFPNYSSELNVNALLLGDSALYLCASSSDYGQETQYFGPGTRLLVL.

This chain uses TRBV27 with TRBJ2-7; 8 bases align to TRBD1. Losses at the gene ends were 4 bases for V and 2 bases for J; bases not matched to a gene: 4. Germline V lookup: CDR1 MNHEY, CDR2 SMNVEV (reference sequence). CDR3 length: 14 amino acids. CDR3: CASSYGQGPYEQYF. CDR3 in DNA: TGTGCCAGCAGTTATGGACAGGGACCCTACGAGCAGTACTTC.

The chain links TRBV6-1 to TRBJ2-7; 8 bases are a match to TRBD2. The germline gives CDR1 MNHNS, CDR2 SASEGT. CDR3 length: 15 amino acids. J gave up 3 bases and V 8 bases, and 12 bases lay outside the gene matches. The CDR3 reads CASAQPGLVIYEQYF. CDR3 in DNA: TGTGCCAGCGCCCAGCCGGGACTAGTGATCTACGAGCAGTACTTC.

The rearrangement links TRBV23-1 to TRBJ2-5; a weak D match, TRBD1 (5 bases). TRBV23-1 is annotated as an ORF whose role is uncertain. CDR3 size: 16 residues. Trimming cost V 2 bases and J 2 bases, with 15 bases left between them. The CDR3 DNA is TGCGCCAGCAGTCAAATTAGGCAGAGACAGCAAGAGACCCAGTACTTC. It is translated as CASSQIRQRQQETQYF.

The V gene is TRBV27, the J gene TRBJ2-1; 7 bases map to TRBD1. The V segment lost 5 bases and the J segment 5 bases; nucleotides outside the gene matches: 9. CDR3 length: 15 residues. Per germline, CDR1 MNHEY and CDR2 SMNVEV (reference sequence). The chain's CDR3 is CASSPRDRVDNEQFF. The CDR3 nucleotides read TGTGCCAGCAGTCCCCGGGACAGAGTGGACAATGAGCAGTTCTTC.

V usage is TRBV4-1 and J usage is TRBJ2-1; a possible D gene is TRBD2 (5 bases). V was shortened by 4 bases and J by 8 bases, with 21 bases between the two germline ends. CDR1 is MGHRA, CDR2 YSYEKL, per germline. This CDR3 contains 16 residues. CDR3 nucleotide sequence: TGCGCCAGCAGCCCATCATTATCATGGGCGGGCGATGAGCAGTTCTTC. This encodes CASSPSLSWAGDEQFF.

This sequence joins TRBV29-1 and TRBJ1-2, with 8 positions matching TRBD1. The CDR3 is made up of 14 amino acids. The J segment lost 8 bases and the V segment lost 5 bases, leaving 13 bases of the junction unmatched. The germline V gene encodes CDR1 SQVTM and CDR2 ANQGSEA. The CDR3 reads CSVQTSDRVRGYTF. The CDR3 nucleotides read TGCAGCGTTCAAACATCGGACAGGGTTAGAGGCTACACCTTC.

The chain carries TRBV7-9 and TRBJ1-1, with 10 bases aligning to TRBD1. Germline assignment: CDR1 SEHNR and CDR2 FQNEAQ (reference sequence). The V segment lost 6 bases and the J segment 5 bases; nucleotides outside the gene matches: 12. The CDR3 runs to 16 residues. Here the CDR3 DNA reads TGTGCCAGCAGAGAAAGCCCGGGACAGGGGAAAACTGAAGCTTTCTTT. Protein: CASRESPGQGKTEAFF.

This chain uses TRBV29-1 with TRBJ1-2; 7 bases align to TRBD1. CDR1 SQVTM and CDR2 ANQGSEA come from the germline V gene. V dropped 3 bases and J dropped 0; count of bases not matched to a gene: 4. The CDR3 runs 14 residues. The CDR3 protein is CSVDPDRANYGYTF. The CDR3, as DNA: TGCAGCGTTGACCCAGACAGGGCTAACTATGGCTACACCTTC.

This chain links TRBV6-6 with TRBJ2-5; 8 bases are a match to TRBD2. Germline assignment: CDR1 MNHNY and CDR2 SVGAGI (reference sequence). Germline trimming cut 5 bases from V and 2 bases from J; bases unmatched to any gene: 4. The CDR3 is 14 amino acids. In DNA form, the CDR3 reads TGTGCCAGCAGTCCACTAGCGGAACAAGAGACCCAGTACTTC. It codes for CASSPLAEQETQYF.

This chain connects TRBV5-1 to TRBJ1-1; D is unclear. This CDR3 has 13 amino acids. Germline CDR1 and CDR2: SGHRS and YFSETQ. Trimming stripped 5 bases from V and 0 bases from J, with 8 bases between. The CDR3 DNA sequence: TGCGCCAGCAGTCCTATAATGAACACTGAAGCTTTCTTT. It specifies CASSPIMNTEAFF. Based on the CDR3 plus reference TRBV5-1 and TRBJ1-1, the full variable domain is KAGVTQTPRYLIKTRGQQVTLSCSPISGHRSVSWYQQTPGQGLQFLFEYFSETQRNKGNFPGRFSGRQFSNSRSEMNVSTLELGDSALYLCASSPIMNTEAFFGQGTRLTVV.

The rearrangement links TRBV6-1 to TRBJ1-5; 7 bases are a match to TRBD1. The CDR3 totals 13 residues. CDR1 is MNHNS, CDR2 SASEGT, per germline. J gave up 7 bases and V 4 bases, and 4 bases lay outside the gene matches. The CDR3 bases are TGTGCCAGCAGTGGACAGGGTAAGCAGCCCCAGCATTTT. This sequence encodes CASSGQGKQPQHF.

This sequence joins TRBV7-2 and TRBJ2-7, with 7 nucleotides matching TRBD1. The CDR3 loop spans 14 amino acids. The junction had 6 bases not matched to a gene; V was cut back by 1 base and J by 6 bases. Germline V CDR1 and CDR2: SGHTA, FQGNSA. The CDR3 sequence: CASSLVVGQSEQYF. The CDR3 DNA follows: TGTGCCAGCAGCTTAGTCGTGGGACAGTCCGAGCAGTACTTC.

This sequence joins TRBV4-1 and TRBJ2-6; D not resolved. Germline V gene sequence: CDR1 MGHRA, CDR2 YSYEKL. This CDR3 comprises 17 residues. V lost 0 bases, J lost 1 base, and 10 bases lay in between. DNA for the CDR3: TGCGCCAGCAGCCAAGATGTGAGAGGATCTGGGGCCAACGTCCTGACTTTC. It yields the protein CASSQDVRGSGANVLTF.

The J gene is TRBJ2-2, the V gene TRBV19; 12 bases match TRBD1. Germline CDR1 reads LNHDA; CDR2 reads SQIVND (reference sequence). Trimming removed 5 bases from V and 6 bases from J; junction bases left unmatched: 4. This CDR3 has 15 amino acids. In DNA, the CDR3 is TGTGCCAGTAGTTGGGGACAGGGGGCGGCCGGGGAGCTGTTTTTT. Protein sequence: CASSWGQGAAGELFF.

The CDR3 bases are TGTGCCAGCTCACCAATTGGGACACCGACCTTCTCTGGGGCCAACGTCCTGACTTTC. This translates into CASSPIGTPTFSGANVLTF. This rearrangement joins TRBV18 to TRBJ2-6, with D possibly matching TRBD1 (6 bases). V was clipped by 2 bases and J by 0 bases, with 17 bases between them. Germline V gene data show CDR1 as KGHSH and CDR2 as LQKENI. The CDR3 covers 19 residues. Using reference TRBV18 and TRBJ2-6 for the parts outside the CDR3, the full variable domain is NAGVMQNPRHLVRRRGQEARLRCSPMKGHSHVYWYRQLPEEGLKFMVYLQKENIIDESGMPKERFSAEFPKEGPSILRIQQVVRGDSAAYFCASSPIGTPTFSGANVLTFGAGSRLTVL.

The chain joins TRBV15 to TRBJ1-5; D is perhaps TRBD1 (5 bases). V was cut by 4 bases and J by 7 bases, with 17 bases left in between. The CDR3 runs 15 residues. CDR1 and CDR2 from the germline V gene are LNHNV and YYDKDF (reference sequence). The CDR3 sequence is CATSNGGGVSQPQHF. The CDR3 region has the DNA TGTGCCACCAGCAACGGGGGGGGAGTTTCGCAGCCCCAGCATTTT.

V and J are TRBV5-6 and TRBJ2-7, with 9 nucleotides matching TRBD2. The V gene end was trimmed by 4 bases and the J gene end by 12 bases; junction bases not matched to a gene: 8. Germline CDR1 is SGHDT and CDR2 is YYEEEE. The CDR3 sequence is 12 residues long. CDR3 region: CASSPGPGLAYF. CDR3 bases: TGTGCCAGCAGCCCCGGCCCGGGACTAGCGTACTTC.

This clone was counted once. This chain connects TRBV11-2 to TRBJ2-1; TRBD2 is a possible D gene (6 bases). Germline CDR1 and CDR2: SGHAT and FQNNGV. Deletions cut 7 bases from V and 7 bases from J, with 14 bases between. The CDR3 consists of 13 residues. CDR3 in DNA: TGTGCCAGCACCGGGGACGGACTAAATGAGCAGTTCTTC. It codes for CASTGDGLNEQFF.

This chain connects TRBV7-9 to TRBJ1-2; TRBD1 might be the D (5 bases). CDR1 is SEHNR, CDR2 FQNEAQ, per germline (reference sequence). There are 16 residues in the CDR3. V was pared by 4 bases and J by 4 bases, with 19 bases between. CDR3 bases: TGTGCCAGCAGCTCCCCAAAGACAGTATTTGTCTATGGCTACACCTTC. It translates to CASSSPKTVFVYGYTF.

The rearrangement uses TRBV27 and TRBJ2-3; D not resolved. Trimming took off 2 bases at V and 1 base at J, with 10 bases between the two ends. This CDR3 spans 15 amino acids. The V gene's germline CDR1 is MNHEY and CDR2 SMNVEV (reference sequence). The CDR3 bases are TGTGCCAGCAGTTTAGGGCAAGCTGGCACAGATACGCAGTATTTT. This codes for CASSLGQAGTDTQYF.

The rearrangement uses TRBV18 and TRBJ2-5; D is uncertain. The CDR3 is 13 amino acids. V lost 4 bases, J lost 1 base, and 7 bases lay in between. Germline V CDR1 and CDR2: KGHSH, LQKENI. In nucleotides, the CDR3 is TGTGCCAGCTCACTGGGCTTCCAAGAGACCCAGTACTTC. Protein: CASSLGFQETQYF.

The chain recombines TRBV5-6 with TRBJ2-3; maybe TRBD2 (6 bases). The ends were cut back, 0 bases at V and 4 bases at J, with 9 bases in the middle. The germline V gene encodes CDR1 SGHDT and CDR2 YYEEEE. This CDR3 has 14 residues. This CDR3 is CASSLGPGADTQYF. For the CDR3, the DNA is TGTGCCAGCAGCTTGGGACCGGGAGCAGATACGCAGTATTTT.

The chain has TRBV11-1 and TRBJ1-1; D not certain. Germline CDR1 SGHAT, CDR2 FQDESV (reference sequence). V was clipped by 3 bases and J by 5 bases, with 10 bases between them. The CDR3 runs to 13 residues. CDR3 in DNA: TGTGCCAGCAGCTTCGGGGTAGGGACTGAAGCTTTCTTT. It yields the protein CASSFGVGTEAFF.